The 17 T cell receptor beta chains listed next were all sequenced from one sample in a study of shared clonotypes between healthy human individuals. Using immunoSEQ multiplex PCR, the repertoire was profiled, and TCRdb retains in-frame clones only, with some absent. The sample has roughly 1,500,000 clones; approximately 98.5% are singletons. The source material was naive CD4+ T cells sorted from blood. The subset: CD45RA+ positively selected. The receptors here all came from a man aged 25-40 years in good health.

In its sample, this clone was seen a few times. The sample carries other DNA sequences with the same CDR3. In DNA form, the CDR3 reads TGTGCCAGCAGGGGGAACACTGAAGCTTTCTTT. It specifies CASRGNTEAFF. The chain combines TRBV28 with TRBJ1-1; D is unresolved. V was clipped by 6 bases and J by 1 base, with 3 bases between them. In germline, CDR1 is MDHEN, CDR2 SYDVKM. The CDR3 covers 11 residues.

J is TRBJ2-7 and V is TRBV11-2; D is undetermined. Trimming took off 5 bases at V and 6 bases at J, with 8 bases between the two ends. This CDR3 region has 11 residues. Germline V gene data show CDR1 as SGHAT and CDR2 as FQNNGV. The CDR3 loop is CASSRVSEQYF. In nucleotides, the CDR3 is TGTGCCAGCAGCAGGGTTTCCGAGCAGTACTTC.

The V call is TRBV25-1, the J call TRBJ1-4; possible D gene TRBD1, 6 bases. The V end lost 3 bases, the J end lost 7 bases, and 12 bases lay between the germline ends. The CDR3 totals 14 residues. The germline V gene has CDR1 MGHDK and CDR2 SYGVNS. The CDR3 spells CASSDPDRGEKLFF. Written as DNA, the CDR3 is TGTGCCAGCAGTGACCCGGACAGAGGTGAAAAACTGTTTTTT.

This clone has only one observation. V usage is TRBV9 and J usage is TRBJ2-2, with D hard to call. This CDR3 is built from 13 residues. Trimming cost V 1 base and J 6 bases, with 7 bases left between them. The V gene's germline CDR1 is SGDLS and CDR2 YYNGEE. The CDR3 loop reads CASSVHVPGELFF. DNA for the CDR3: TGTGCCAGCAGCGTACATGTTCCCGGGGAGCTGTTTTTT.

V is TRBV27 and J is TRBJ2-1, with D unclear. The germline V gene has CDR1 MNHEY and CDR2 SMNVEV (reference sequence). Trimming cost V 8 bases and J 6 bases, with 8 bases left between them. This CDR3 region has 11 residues. The CDR3 protein is CASRYSNEQFF. CDR3 DNA: TGTGCCAGCCGTTACAGCAATGAGCAGTTCTTC.

The chain uses TRBV1 and TRBJ2-7. TRBV1 counts as a pseudogene. The CDR3 has 13 residues. CDR3 residues: CTSTPGATYEQYF. CDR3 nucleotide sequence: TGCACCAGCACCCCCGGGGCAACCTACGAGCAGTACTTC.

The CDR3 DNA reads TGTGCCAGCAGCTCACGACTAGCGGGTTCGAGCGAGCAGTACTTC. Translating gives CASSSRLAGSSEQYF. The rearrangement joins TRBV11-2 to TRBJ2-7, with 10 bases lining up with TRBD2. The CDR3 is 15 amino acids. Germline lookup yields CDR1 SGHAT and CDR2 FQNNGV. J was trimmed by 6 bases and V by 4 bases; bases with no gene match: 9.

The chain recombines TRBV5-8 with TRBJ2-3, with 7 bases aligning to TRBD2. The CDR3 is 14 residues long. In germline, CDR1 is SGHTS, CDR2 YDEGEE. V shed 3 bases and J 2 bases; nucleotides not matched to a gene: 3. CDR3 region: CASSWGGVTDTQYF. CDR3 bases: TGTGCCAGCAGCTGGGGAGGGGTCACAGATACGCAGTATTTT.

This chain connects TRBV29-1 to TRBJ2-7; possibly TRBD1 for D (6 bases). The V gene's germline CDR1 is SQVTM and CDR2 ANQGSEA. Deletions cut 3 bases from V and 3 bases from J, with 12 bases between. The CDR3 spans 13 residues. The CDR3 nucleotides read TGCAGCGTTGAGCCGGGACACGGCTACGAGCAGTACTTC. Protein: CSVEPGHGYEQYF.

The rearrangement uses TRBV11-2 and TRBJ2-1; 7 bases match TRBD2. The CDR3 is 17 amino acids. J was trimmed by 5 bases and V by 3 bases; bases with no gene match: 13. Germline V gene lookup returns CDR1 SGHAT and CDR2 FQNNGV. The CDR3 coding sequence is TGTGCCAGCAGCTTTGGTTCGCGAACTAGCGTTAACAATGAGCAGTTCTTC. It codes for CASSFGSRTSVNNEQFF. Supplemented by reference TRBV11-2 and TRBJ2-1, the full variable domain reads EAGVAQSPRYKIIEKRQSVAFWCNPISGHATLYWYQQILGQGPKLLIQFQNNGVVDDSQLPKDRFSAERLKGVDSTLKIQPAKLEDSAVYLCASSFGSRTSVNNEQFFGPGTRLTVL.

This chain uses TRBV5-1 with TRBJ2-3, with TRBD2 identical over 9 bases. Germline V gene sequence: CDR1 SGHRS, CDR2 YFSETQ. The CDR3 is 15 residues long. V was pared by 2 bases and J by 5 bases, with 6 bases of the junction left unmatched. The CDR3 nucleotides are TGCGCCAGCAGCTTCGTAGCGGGAGCGGAAGATACGCAGTATTTT. Protein sequence: CASSFVAGAEDTQYF. The complete variable domain, with remaining parts taken from reference TRBV5-1 and TRBJ2-3, reads KAGVTQTPRYLIKTRGQQVTLSCSPISGHRSVSWYQQTPGQGLQFLFEYFSETQRNKGNFPGRFSGRQFSNSRSEMNVSTLELGDSALYLCASSFVAGAEDTQYFGPGTRLTVL.

The rearrangement uses TRBV6-1 and TRBJ1-2; 9 bases align to TRBD1. V was clipped by 2 bases and J by 3 bases; unmatched bases: 7. Germline values: CDR1 MNHNS, CDR2 SASEGT. This CDR3 spans 16 amino acids. The CDR3 here is CASSELERTGDYGYTF. CDR3 nucleotides: TGTGCCAGCAGTGAATTGGAAAGGACAGGGGACTATGGCTACACCTTC.

The chain links TRBV25-1 to TRBJ1-2; 8 positions match TRBD1. J was trimmed by 8 bases and V by 4 bases; bases with no gene match: 12. This CDR3 is 15 amino acids long. Germline lookup yields CDR1 MGHDK and CDR2 SYGVNS. CDR3 in DNA: TGTGCCAGCAGTGTTCCGGACAGGGCCCTCGTCGGCTACACCTTC. It is translated as CASSVPDRALVGYTF.

The chain combines TRBV6-1 with TRBJ2-2; D is perhaps TRBD1 (5 bases). The CDR3 consists of 14 residues. Trimming removed 11 bases from V and 0 bases from J, with 13 bases in between. Germline V gene lookup returns CDR1 MNHNS and CDR2 SASEGT. CDR3 in amino acids: CASYPRANTGELFF. DNA of the CDR3: TGTGCCTCGTATCCCAGGGCGAACACCGGGGAGCTGTTTTTT.

The genes are TRBV7-2 and TRBJ2-3, with 7 bases fitting TRBD2. V shed 2 bases and J 9 bases; nucleotides not matched to a gene: 11. Germline CDR1 reads SGHTA; CDR2 reads FQGNSA. This CDR3 comprises 15 residues. CDR3 sequence: CASSLSGGEGLTQYF. The CDR3, as DNA: TGTGCCAGCAGCTTATCCGGAGGGGAGGGATTGACGCAGTATTTT. The full variable domain, completed using reference TRBV7-2 and TRBJ2-3, is GAGVSQSPSNKVTEKGKDVELRCDPISGHTALYWYRQSLGQGLEFLIYFQGNSAPDKSGLPSDRFSAERTGGSVSTLTIQRTQQEDSAVYLCASSLSGGEGLTQYFGPGTRLTVL.

V usage is TRBV7-2 and J usage is TRBJ2-1; no clear D gene. The germline V and J ends were trimmed by 6 bases and 7 bases, with 16 bases remaining between them. The CDR3 is made up of 14 amino acids. Germline CDR1 is SGHTA and CDR2 is FQGNSA. The DNA of the CDR3 is TGTGCCAGCAGTCCTCGACGTAAACCTAATGAGCAGTTCTTC. Residues: CASSPRRKPNEQFF.

The rearrangement links TRBV28 to TRBJ2-7, with D possibly TRBD2 on 5 matching bases. Per the germline V gene, CDR1 is MDHEN and CDR2 is SYDVKM. The CDR3 has 13 amino acids. Between the trimmed V and J ends, which lost 7 bases and 4 bases, there was a span of 14 bases. CDR3 in DNA: TGTGCCAGCACCCAGAGGGTTCGGTACGAGCAGTACTTC. Its protein product is CASTQRVRYEQYF.